This TCR beta chain came from a study of blood T cell repertoires in COVID-19. Study as a whole: Samples taken during acute and convalescent COVID-19 were collected in the United States, Italy and Spain. T cells, B-cell-depleted T cells, or PBMCs provided the cDNA or gDNA that served as material.

Original handling: Amplification of reference gene primers was used by the study to estimate nucleated cell counts. Method: immunoSEQ multiplex PCR; TCRdb's copy keeps in-frame clones and lacks some. The DNA was the basis for D and trimming; V, J and clone size are from that table. The sample contains about 160,000 clones, approximately 91% of which appear only once. V lost 4 bases and J 6 bases, leaving 3 bases between the germline ends. Per the germline V gene, CDR1 is DFQATT and CDR2 is SNEGSKA (reference sequence). This CDR3 contains 9 residues. This TCR was sampled from a man aged 18 to 35 with acute or convalescent COVID-19. Sequenced sample: peripheral blood. The rearrangement links TRBV20-1 to TRBJ1-2; D is uncertain. This CDR3 reads CSANNGYTF. The CDR3 nucleotides are TGCAGTGCTAATAATGGCTACACCTTC.